The sequence of this T cell receptor (beta chain) was determined in a study of blood T cell repertoires in COVID-19. The wider study: COVID-19 samples collected from the United States, Italy and Spain covered acute and convalescent phases. Sources were T cells, B-cell-depleted T cells, or PBMCs; the material itself was cDNA or gDNA.

The CDR3 is 20 amino acids. As handled by the study authors: The assay estimated nucleated cells by amplifying reference gene primers. Assay: immunoSEQ multiplex PCR; the TCRdb copy retains only in-frame clones and omits some. V and J calls and clone size come straight from that table; D and trimming were deduced from the DNA. The table includes about 270,000 clones, about 89% detected once. The gene calls are TRBV1 and TRBJ1-1; TRBD1, the table's D call, was not compared with the DNA. TRBV1 is a known pseudogene. This TCR was sampled from a woman aged 60-70 years who had recovered from COVID-19. The sample taken for sequencing was peripheral blood. This CDR3 reads CTSSLRDRNISKCLNTEAFF. CDR3 coding DNA: TGCACCAGCAGCCTCCGGGACAGAAACATTTCCAAGTGTCTGAACACTGAAGCTTTCTTT.